Below, one T cell receptor beta chain is given with its context. Its antigen is unknown. This specimen belongs to a study of cytomegalovirus exposure and HLA in healthy donors. On the study more broadly: An early data release held 80 million or so unique TCRs from HLA-typed donors. Study observations and caveats: V- and J-gene trimming in TCR beta was tied to a missense DCLRE1C variant by an analysis performed later. The only immune exposure information that was available was CMV serostatus.

Primers included in the PCR were 60 Vbeta and 13 Jbeta primers. In the authors' methods: It was a later analysis that counted roughly 80 million unique TCR beta chains, of which around 11 million were shared. The assay was immunoSEQ multiplex PCR, and TCRdb's table has in-frame clones only and misses some. V and J calls and clone size are those listed in that table; D and trimming were worked out from the DNA. Among about 150,000 clones listed, nearly 80% were seen once. What was sequenced was PBMCs. The sequence derives from a woman between 35 and 50 years old in good health and CMV-seronegative.

DNA for the CDR3: TGCGCCAGCAGCCAAATCTTGACAGGGGGCAATCAGCCCCAGCATTTT. Translated: CASSQILTGGNQPQHF. The genes are TRBV4-1 and TRBJ1-5; 8 bases map to TRBD1. After removal of 2 bases from V and 2 bases from J, the junction contained 5 bases not matched to a gene. The CDR3 is 16 amino acids. The germline V gene has CDR1 MGHRA and CDR2 YSYEKL.